The subject of this entry is one TCR beta chain. This CDR3 region has 14 residues. The V gene's germline CDR1 is KGHSH and CDR2 LQKENI. V was shortened by 6 bases and J by 0 bases, with 8 bases between the two germline ends. Assay execution proceeded at the deep level. Data came from immunoSEQ multiplex PCR; TCRdb stores just in-frame clones and leaves some out. There are about 690,000 clones in the sample; less than 95% occur only once, and about a third lies in the top ten. This entry belongs to a study of shared clonotypes between healthy human individuals. Sequenced sample: memory CD8+ T cells from PBMCs. Stated subset: CD45RO+ cells pooled with CCR7-negative TemRA cells. The genes are TRBV18 and TRBJ1-4, with unresolved D. The clonotype originates from a man aged 18-30 years in good health. Some clones in this sample may be carry-over from other donors' samples. In DNA form, the CDR3 reads TGTGCCAGCTCGGTGGCCGCAACTAATGAAAAACTGTTTTTT. Encoded protein: CASSVAATNEKLFF.